The next 4 T cell receptor beta chains were all read from a single sample in a study of CD8 T cells in acute hepatitis C reinfection. Produced via immunoSEQ multiplex PCR; TCRdb's table is partial and in-frame only. The sample contains tens of thousands of clones, more than 75% of which appear only once. The sample's time point: naive CD8 control sorted from an acute-time-point sample. Specimen: naive CD8+ T cells from PBMCs. The source of these receptors is a man aged 25-45 years with chronic hepatitis C.

This rearrangement joins TRBV6-4 to TRBJ2-1, with D unresolved. The V gene's germline CDR1 is MRHNA and CDR2 SNTAGT. V was cut by 4 bases and J by 0 bases, with 4 bases left in between. The CDR3 has 13 amino acids. In nucleotides, the CDR3 is TGTGCCAGCAGTGCTAGCTCCTACAATGAGCAGTTCTTC. Its protein is CASSASSYNEQFF.

This chain connects TRBV11-2 to TRBJ1-4; D gene unclear. The V end was cut by 11 bases, the J end by 1 base, with 11 bases between. Germline V gene data show CDR1 as SGHAT and CDR2 as FQNNGV. This CDR3 has 13 residues. This CDR3 is CASRVRTNEKLFF. DNA for the CDR3: TGTGCCTCCCGGGTTCGAACTAATGAAAAACTGTTTTTT.

The chain has TRBV2 and TRBJ1-2; the D gene is possibly TRBD1 (6 bases). The V end was cut by 7 bases, the J end by 9 bases, with 12 bases between. Germline V CDR1 and CDR2: SNHLY, FYNNEI. The CDR3 covers 11 residues. Written as DNA, the CDR3 is TGTGCCAGCAATTATCAGGGGAGCTACACCTTC. Encoded protein: CASNYQGSYTF.

V is TRBV13 and J is TRBJ2-1; TRBD2 is a possible D gene (5 bases). The CDR3 extends over 16 amino acids. V lost 6 bases and J 1 base, leaving 16 bases between the germline ends. The germline CDR1 and CDR2 sequences are PRHDT and FYEKMQ (reference sequence). CDR3 coding DNA: TGTGCCAGCAGTTCCCGGGGTGGGCTGTCCTACAATGAGCAGTTCTTC. The encoded protein is CASSSRGGLSYNEQFF.